This passage covers 5 T cell receptor beta chains from one sample sequenced in a study of cytomegalovirus exposure and HLA in healthy donors (dated by TCRdb to about 2017). Library preparation was by the immunoSEQ multiplex PCR assay. A mixture of 60 forward primers for TCR Vbeta segments and 13 reverse primers for TCR Jbeta segments was used in the multiplex PCR. Not all clones reach the TCRdb copy of this immuneACCESS table, which keeps in-frame sequences only. Checked studies attribute under half of the gap to unresolved V genes and leave the rest unexplained. This sample comprises more than 65,000 clones, about 80% of them detected only once. The ten largest clones take up 5.5% to 7.5% of the sample. The sequenced material came from PBMCs. These receptors all stem from a female donor in good health and CMV-seronegative.

The chain is built from TRBV28 and TRBJ2-2, with D possibly TRBD1 on 5 matching bases. From germline, CDR1 is MDHEN and CDR2 SYDVKM. V was pared by 1 base and J by 5 bases, with 14 bases between. The CDR3 runs 16 residues. The CDR3: CASSLLTAQGTGELFF. The CDR3 DNA reads TGTGCCAGCAGTTTATTGACAGCCCAGGGTACCGGGGAGCTGTTTTTT.

This clone was detected a few times. The chain has TRBV28 and TRBJ1-6; D is unresolved. Germline-derived CDR1 and CDR2 are MDHEN and SYDVKM. The CDR3 runs to 12 residues. Trimming stripped 1 base from V and 13 bases from J, with 8 bases between. CDR3 DNA: TGTGCCAGCAGTTTATCCGGGTCTCCCCTCCACTTT. It is translated as CASSLSGSPLHF.

V usage is TRBV6-5 and J usage is TRBJ2-1, with D possibly being TRBD1 (6 bases). The length of the CDR3 is 15 residues. Per germline, CDR1 MNHEY and CDR2 SVGAGI. Trimming removed 6 bases from V and 3 bases from J, with 15 bases in between. The CDR3 loop is CASRPRTAHYNEQFF. The CDR3 coding sequence is TGTGCCAGCAGACCCAGGACAGCCCACTACAATGAGCAGTTCTTC.

The chain links TRBV2 to TRBJ2-1; tentative D call: TRBD1 (6 bases). Trimming took 6 bases from V and 0 from J, leaving 9 bases between them. The CDR3 runs 14 residues. The germline V gene encodes CDR1 SNHLY and CDR2 FYNNEI. CDR3 protein: CASSTGSSYNEQFF. The CDR3 coding sequence is TGTGCCAGCAGCACAGGGAGCTCCTACAATGAGCAGTTCTTC.

The rearrangement joins TRBV7-2 to TRBJ2-5; D remains ambiguous. This CDR3 has 13 amino acids. Germline CDR1 reads SGHTA; CDR2 reads FQGNSA. The ends were cut back, 1 base at V and 3 bases at J, with 6 bases in the middle. The CDR3: CASSLDIEETQYF. DNA of the CDR3: TGTGCCAGCAGCTTAGATATAGAAGAGACCCAGTACTTC.